The 14 T cell receptor beta chains below all came from one sample that was sequenced in a study of T cells in Graves' hyperthyroidism and ophthalmopathy. TCR beta CDR3 regions were amplified from RNA. The TCR CDR3 first-round RT-PCR relied on the HTBI primer set. TCRdb re-called the multiplex PCR reads through MiXCR, storing one row per CDR3 protein. The sample contains over 300,000 distinct CDR3 sequences, approximately 15% of which appear only once. Sequences were obtained from blood. These receptors all come from a woman between 40 and 55 years old with Graves' ophthalmopathy.

This chain's CDR3 is CASSLALGTANYGYTF. CDR3 DNA: TGTGCCAGCAGCTTGGCCCTCGGGACAGCAAACTATGGCTACACCTTC. The chain has TRBV5-4 and TRBJ1-2; 7 nucleotides match TRBD1. The V and J ends lost 0 bases and 2 bases, in that order; junction bases with no gene match: 7. This CDR3 contains 16 residues. Germline V lookup: CDR1 SGHNT, CDR2 YYREEE (reference sequence).

This chain uses TRBV6-1 with TRBJ1-6; no reliable D call. Trimming removed 10 bases at V and 5 bases at J, with 12 bases between. CDR1 MNHNS and CDR2 SASEGT come from the germline V gene. The CDR3 length is 13 residues. As DNA, the CDR3 is TGTGCCACCCAGGACGATCATAATTCACCCCTCCACTTT. It specifies CATQDDHNSPLHF.

This clonotype came up many times. The chain is built from TRBV5-1 and TRBJ1-1, with no clear D. The CDR3 extends over 15 amino acids. Germline V lookup: CDR1 SGHRS, CDR2 YFSETQ. Trimming stripped 4 bases from V and 6 bases from J, with 19 bases between. The CDR3 loop is CASSPLGVADPEAFF. CDR3 bases: TGCGCCAGCAGCCCCCTGGGAGTGGCGGATCCTGAAGCTTTCTTT.

The gene calls are TRBV20-1 and TRBJ2-7; tentatively, D is TRBD2 (5 bases). Trimming removed 3 bases at V and 8 bases at J, with 17 bases between. The CDR3 sequence is 13 residues long. Germline assignment: CDR1 DFQATT and CDR2 SNEGSKA (reference sequence). The CDR3 DNA is TGCAGTGCTAGTCAGGTTATGGGAGTAAAGCAGTACTTC. Amino acids: CSASQVMGVKQYF.

This sequence joins TRBV6-1 and TRBJ1-5; TRBD1 is a possible D gene (6 bases). V lost 6 bases, J lost 3 bases, and 12 bases lay in between. Germline assignment: CDR1 MNHNS and CDR2 SASEGT. The CDR3 covers 14 residues. CDR3 DNA: TGTGCCAGCAGAGCAGGGGTGAACAATCAGCCCCAGCATTTT. Translating it yields CASRAGVNNQPQHF.

The chain joins TRBV4-1 to TRBJ1-1; D is uncertain. The CDR3 has 11 residues. V was trimmed by 3 bases and J by 4 bases, leaving 3 bases between them. Germline values: CDR1 MGHRA, CDR2 YSYEKL. The DNA for the CDR3 is TGCGCCAGCAGCCACTCCACTGAAGCTTTCTTT. This encodes CASSHSTEAFF.

This clonotype was recorded many times. The V call is TRBV10-3, the J call TRBJ1-1, with D hard to call. CDR3 length equals 11 residues. V was trimmed by 10 bases and J by 6 bases, leaving 12 bases between them. CDR1 and CDR2 (germline): ENHRY, SYGVKD. The CDR3 loop is CASEGRAEAFF. The DNA for the CDR3 is TGTGCCAGCGAAGGACGGGCTGAAGCTTTCTTT.

The table lists this clonotype with many counts. This rearrangement joins TRBV2 to TRBJ1-2, with 7 bases matching TRBD1. There are 15 residues in the CDR3. Germline CDR1 and CDR2: SNHLY and FYNNEI. V shed 5 bases, J shed 0 bases, and the junction held 6 bases outside the gene matches. CDR3 sequence: CASSKRQGTNYGYTF. In DNA form, the CDR3 reads TGTGCCAGCAGTAAGAGACAGGGTACTAACTATGGCTACACCTTC.

As regards this clonotype: One junction end does not reproduce the germline sequence, and a read error may be involved. The V call is TRBV19, the J call TRBJ2-3, with D perhaps matching TRBD1 (6 bases). The CDR3 is 15 residues long. Per the germline V gene, CDR1 is LNHDA and CDR2 is SQIVND (reference sequence). The CDR3 DNA follows: TGTGCCAGTAGTTTCCTGGGGGCCAGCACAGATGCGCAGTATTTT. Protein: CASSFLGASTDAQYF.

This clonotype was observed a handful of times. The chain has TRBV2 and TRBJ2-4; 10 bases are a match to TRBD2. The length of the CDR3 is 16 residues. Germline CDR1 is SNHLY and CDR2 is FYNNEI. Trimming took 6 bases from V and 0 from J; bases not matched to a gene: 5. In DNA form, the CDR3 reads TGTGCCAGCAGAGGAGCGGGAGGGCTAGCCAAAAACATTCAGTACTTC. This gives the protein CASRGAGGLAKNIQYF.

The J gene is TRBJ2-2, the V gene TRBV28; D unclear. With 3 bases removed from V and 7 bases from J, the gap between germline ends came to 9 bases. Germline V gene sequence: CDR1 MDHEN, CDR2 SYDVKM. The CDR3 consists of 13 residues. The CDR3 reads CASSLARRGELFF. For the CDR3, the DNA is TGTGCCAGCAGTTTGGCCCGGCGCGGGGAGCTGTTTTTT. The full variable domain, its missing parts supplied by reference TRBV28 and TRBJ2-2, is DVKVTQSSRYLVKRTGEKVFLECVQDMDHENMFWYRQDPGLGLRLIYFSYDVKMKEKGDIPEGYSVSREKKERFSLILESASTNQTSMYLCASSLARRGELFFGEGSRLTVL.

This clonotype was seen ten or more times. This chain links TRBV4-2 with TRBJ1-5, with D maybe TRBD1 (6 bases). The CDR3 is 16 amino acids. Germline V gives CDR1 LGHNA, CDR2 YNFKEQ. V lost 5 bases, J lost 4 bases, and 18 bases lay in between. This CDR3 is CASSVADTGRNQPQHF. The CDR3 bases are TGTGCCAGCAGCGTTGCCGATACAGGGAGGAATCAGCCCCAGCATTTT.

V gene TRBV20-1 combines with J gene TRBJ1-1, with no clear D. The V end was cut by 2 bases, the J end by 0 bases, with 13 bases between. CDR3 length: 15 residues. Per the germline V gene, CDR1 is DFQATT and CDR2 is SNEGSKA (reference sequence). In nucleotides, the CDR3 is TGCAGTGCTAGACCGCCGGGAAGCTTGAACACTGAAGCTTTCTTT. Translating it yields CSARPPGSLNTEAFF.

This clonotype was picked up many times. This chain connects TRBV24-1 to TRBJ2-3, with 8 positions matching TRBD2. Trimming at V came to 5 bases and at J to 4 bases, leaving 4 bases not matched to a gene. CDR3 size: 14 residues. Germline V gene lookup returns CDR1 KGHDR and CDR2 SFDVKD. Here the CDR3 reads CATSGSGRADTQYF. The CDR3 coding sequence is TGTGCCACCAGTGGAAGCGGGAGAGCAGATACGCAGTATTTT.